The 17 T cell receptor beta chains below come from one sample, sequenced in a study of CD8 T cells in Susac syndrome. Random hexamers served to reverse transcribe roughly 0.5 to 1 ug RNA. Each CDR3 protein gets one entry after TCRdb re-called the immunoSEQ multiplex PCR reads with MiXCR. The sample comprises fewer than 200,000 distinct CDR3 sequences, around 95% of which are singletons, and about 0.15% rests with the top ten. The sample consisted of CD8+ T cells from PBMCs. The receptors come from a human donor with multiple sclerosis.

This sequence joins TRBV5-1 and TRBJ2-2; TRBD1 is a possible D gene (6 bases). This CDR3 contains 15 residues. Per the germline V gene, CDR1 is SGHRS and CDR2 is YFSETQ. V lost 4 bases and J 5 bases, leaving 15 bases between the germline ends. This CDR3 is CASSGHRDGTGELFF. CDR3 coding DNA: TGCGCCAGCAGCGGCCACAGGGACGGGACCGGGGAGCTGTTTTTT. Supplemented by reference TRBV5-1 and TRBJ2-2, the full variable domain reads KAGVTQTPRYLIKTRGQQVTLSCSPISGHRSVSWYQQTPGQGLQFLFEYFSETQRNKGNFPGRFSGRQFSNSRSEMNVSTLELGDSALYLCASSGHRDGTGELFFGEGSRLTVL.

This sequence joins TRBV20-1 and TRBJ1-1; D may be TRBD1 (6 bases). CDR1 and CDR2 (germline): DFQATT, SNEGSKA (reference sequence). The CDR3 covers 12 residues. V was trimmed by 5 bases and J by 1 base, leaving 8 bases between them. The CDR3 protein is CSAQTGNTEAFF. The CDR3 coding sequence is TGCAGTGCTCAGACAGGGAACACTGAAGCTTTCTTT.

The rearrangement links TRBV6-5 to TRBJ2-7; D remains unclear. The length of the CDR3 is 12 residues. CDR1 and CDR2 from the germline V gene are MNHEY and SVGAGI. V was cut by 2 bases and J by 6 bases, with 8 bases left in between. CDR3 residues: CASSYNGGEQYF. The DNA for the CDR3 is TGTGCCAGCAGTTACAATGGCGGCGAGCAGTACTTC.

This chain connects TRBV5-6 to TRBJ2-7, with D possibly being TRBD1 (5 bases). Trimming removed 3 bases from V and 3 bases from J, with 13 bases in between. The CDR3 runs 14 residues. Germline lookup yields CDR1 SGHDT and CDR2 YYEEEE. The CDR3, as DNA: TGTGCCAGCAGCTGGGGATCGACAGACTACGAGCAGTACTTC. This translates into CASSWGSTDYEQYF. The full variable domain, rest sourced from reference TRBV5-6 and TRBJ2-7, is DAGVTQSPTHLIKTRGQQVTLRCSPKSGHDTVSWYQQALGQGPQFIFQYYEEEERQRGNFPDRFSGHQFPNYSSELNVNALLLGDSALYLCASSWGSTDYEQYFGPGTRLTVT.

The rearrangement joins TRBV12-3 or TRBV12-4 to TRBJ2-5, with 10 nucleotides matching TRBD2. After removal of 2 bases from V and 4 bases from J, the junction contained 13 bases not matched to a gene. The CDR3 has 18 amino acids. The DNA of the CDR3 is TGTGCCAGCAGTTTAATGGCTAGCGGGGGAATTATAGGAGAGACCCAGTACTTC. It specifies CASSLMASGGIIGETQYF.

The rearrangement links TRBV28 to TRBJ2-1; D unclear. With 5 bases removed from V and 9 bases from J, the gap between germline ends came to 5 bases. The CDR3 is made up of 10 amino acids. The V gene's germline CDR1 is MDHEN and CDR2 SYDVKM. CDR3 in amino acids: CASSAGEQFF. The CDR3 DNA reads TGTGCCAGCAGTGCCGGTGAGCAGTTCTTC.

The gene calls are TRBV5-4 and TRBJ2-7; 12 nucleotides line up with TRBD2. This CDR3 spans 14 amino acids. Germline V gives CDR1 SGHNT, CDR2 YYREEE (reference sequence). This CDR3 is CASSLDGLAGGLNV. The CDR3 DNA reads TGTGCCAGCAGCTTGGACGGGCTAGCGGGAGGGCTCAATGTC.

Of note for this clonotype: Germline is not matched at one junction end, which may reflect a read error. The chain combines TRBV5-6 with TRBJ2-3; 12 positions agree with TRBD2. CDR1 and CDR2 from the germline V gene are SGHDT and YYEEEE. CDR3 size: 17 residues. CDR3: CASSFPPTSGSRDTQYF. The CDR3 region has the DNA TGTGCCAGCAGCTTCCCTCCGACTAGCGGGAGCAGAGATACGCAGTATTTT.

The J gene is TRBJ2-7, the V gene TRBV29-1; 15 nucleotides line up with TRBD2. The J segment lost 7 bases and the V segment lost 6 bases, leaving 7 bases of the junction unmatched. This CDR3 spans 14 amino acids. CDR1 and CDR2 from the germline V gene are SQVTM and ANQGSEA. This CDR3 is CSVAGTSGRHEQYF. The CDR3 DNA sequence: TGCAGCGTGGCCGGGACTAGCGGGAGGCATGAGCAGTACTTC.

The J gene is TRBJ2-7, the V gene TRBV11-1; D uncertain. V lost 1 base, J lost 6 bases, and 10 bases lay in between. Germline V lookup: CDR1 SGHAT, CDR2 FQDESV (reference sequence). CDR3 length: 13 residues. CDR3 coding DNA: TGTGCCAGCAGCTTAGGCTTTCTTTCCGAGCAGTACTTC. Translated, it gives CASSLGFLSEQYF.

The table lists this clonotype with a count of one. The chain has TRBV19 and TRBJ1-1, with a tentative D call TRBD1 (5 bases). Germline CDR1 LNHDA, CDR2 SQIVND (reference sequence). V was cut by 2 bases and J by 7 bases, with 14 bases left in between. The CDR3 is 14 residues long. CDR3 coding DNA: TGTGCCAGTAGTATATGGGCAGGGAGCGGTGAAGCTTTCTTT. Protein: CASSIWAGSGEAFF.

This chain joins TRBV27 and TRBJ2-1; D uncertain. Germline V gene data show CDR1 as MNHEY and CDR2 as SMNVEV (reference sequence). The CDR3 consists of 13 residues. V dropped 6 bases and J dropped 1 base, with 7 bases sitting between them. This CDR3 is CASSYGSYNEQFF. The CDR3, as DNA: TGTGCCAGCAGCTATGGGTCCTACAATGAGCAGTTCTTC.

The gene calls are TRBV7-9 and TRBJ2-1, with 10 nucleotides matching TRBD2. Germline CDR1 is SEHNR and CDR2 is FQNEAQ (reference sequence). The CDR3 runs to 15 residues. V lost 8 bases and J lost 5; bases outside the gene matches: 9. The CDR3 reads CASGFAGLADNEQFF. In nucleotides, the CDR3 is TGTGCCAGCGGGTTTGCCGGACTAGCGGACAATGAGCAGTTCTTC. Supplemented by reference TRBV7-9 and TRBJ2-1, the full variable domain reads DTGVSQNPRHKITKRGQNVTFRCDPISEHNRLYWYRQTLGQGPEFLTYFQNEAQLEKSRLLSDRFSAERPKGSFSTLEIQRTEQGDSAMYLCASGFAGLADNEQFFGPGTRLTVL.

J is TRBJ2-3 and V is TRBV27; 10 bases map to TRBD2. Germline V gene data show CDR1 as MNHEY and CDR2 as SMNVEV (reference sequence). V dropped 4 bases and J dropped 3; count of bases not matched to a gene: 7. The CDR3 consists of 16 residues. The CDR3, as DNA: TGTGCCAGCAGTTACCCTAGCGGGAGAGGGACAGATACGCAGTATTTT. The encoded protein is CASSYPSGRGTDTQYF.

The chain joins TRBV12-5 to TRBJ2-7; D is unclear. Germline CDR1 reads LGHNT; CDR2 reads FRNRAP. CDR3 length: 11 residues. Trimming left V 1 base short and J 6 bases short, with 4 bases between. The CDR3 bases are TGTGCTAGTGGTTTGGGGTTCGAGCAGTACTTC. It specifies CASGLGFEQYF.

This chain uses TRBV20-1 with TRBJ2-7; TRBD2 matches 8 bases. The CDR3 covers 13 residues. V shed 2 bases and J 0 bases; nucleotides not matched to a gene: 0. Germline V gene lookup returns CDR1 DFQATT and CDR2 SNEGSKA (reference sequence). The CDR3 loop reads CSARSGSSYEQYF. The CDR3 coding sequence is TGCAGTGCTAGAAGCGGGAGCTCCTACGAGCAGTACTTC.

The chain is built from TRBV28 and TRBJ2-3; D gene ambiguous. Germline V gene sequence: CDR1 MDHEN, CDR2 SYDVKM. Trimming removed 3 bases from V and 4 bases from J, with 5 bases in between. The CDR3 contains 12 residues. The CDR3 sequence: CASSFQADTQYF. In DNA form, the CDR3 reads TGTGCCAGCAGTTTTCAGGCAGATACGCAGTATTTT. The complete variable domain, with remaining parts taken from reference TRBV28 and TRBJ2-3, reads DVKVTQSSRYLVKRTGEKVFLECVQDMDHENMFWYRQDPGLGLRLIYFSYDVKMKEKGDIPEGYSVSREKKERFSLILESASTNQTSMYLCASSFQADTQYFGPGTRLTVL.